These 30 T cell receptor beta chains were sequenced from one sample in a study of OX40 agonist ivuxolimab in advanced cancers. Some clones are missing from TCRdb's copy, which holds only in-frame ones; the method was immunoSEQ multiplex PCR. Of roughly 15,000 clones listed, about 81% are singletons. Sequenced here: CD4+ or CD8+ T cells sorted from blood, sampled in a trial of the OX40 agonist ivuxolimab. These receptor sequences come from an adult with an advanced solid tumor such as melanoma, head and neck, liver or kidney cancer.

The chain couples TRBV7-9 to TRBJ2-6; 7 positions match TRBD1. Germline values: CDR1 SEHNR, CDR2 FQNEAQ (reference sequence). This CDR3 region has 19 residues. With 4 bases clipped from V and 3 bases from J, the junction kept 15 bases outside the gene matches. This CDR3 is CASSSIASTGLFGANVLTF. CDR3 DNA sequence: TGTGCCAGCAGCTCGATCGCGTCGACAGGGCTCTTTGGGGCCAACGTCCTGACTTTC.

This clone was detected only once. Other DNA sequences in this sample translate to the same CDR3. This chain connects TRBV4-3 to TRBJ2-1; 14 bases fit TRBD2. The V gene end was trimmed by 3 bases and the J gene end by 6 bases; junction bases not matched to a gene: 7. This CDR3 contains 17 residues. The germline V gene has CDR1 LGHNA and CDR2 YSLEER. The CDR3 DNA reads as TGCGCCAGCAGCCAGAGAGAGGGACTAGCGGGAGTCAATGAGCAGTTCTTC. This gives the protein CASSQREGLAGVNEQFF.

This clone has a single count. The V and J genes are TRBV7-2 and TRBJ2-5; tentative D call: TRBD2 (5 bases). From germline, CDR1 is SGHTA and CDR2 FQGNSA. This CDR3 has 17 residues. Between the trimmed V and J ends, which lost 1 base and 1 base, there was a span of 16 bases. The CDR3 spells CASSLEAEGVFQETQYF. CDR3 coding DNA: TGTGCCAGCAGCTTAGAGGCCGAGGGAGTTTTCCAAGAGACCCAGTACTTC.

The V call is TRBV5-1, the J call TRBJ2-5; maybe TRBD1 (6 bases). This CDR3 is 15 amino acids long. Germline CDR1 is SGHRS and CDR2 is YFSETQ. Trimming cost V 4 bases and J 2 bases, with 15 bases left between them. This CDR3 is CASSTGTLRQETQYF. The CDR3 DNA follows: TGCGCCAGCAGCACAGGGACACTCAGACAAGAGACCCAGTACTTC. The full variable domain, with the rest looked up from reference TRBV5-1 and TRBJ2-5, is KAGVTQTPRYLIKTRGQQVTLSCSPISGHRSVSWYQQTPGQGLQFLFEYFSETQRNKGNFPGRFSGRQFSNSRSEMNVSTLELGDSALYLCASSTGTLRQETQYFGPGTRLLVL.

This chain links TRBV6-5 with TRBJ1-1; TRBD1 matches 7 bases. This CDR3 has 14 residues. The V and J ends lost 2 bases and 5 bases, in that order; junction bases with no gene match: 5. Germline CDR1 MNHEY, CDR2 SVGAGI. In DNA, the CDR3 is TGTGCCAGCAGTTACGGAGCAGGGGGAACTGAAGCTTTCTTT. It translates to CASSYGAGGTEAFF.

V and J are TRBV4-3 and TRBJ2-1, with D perhaps given as TRBD1 or TRBD2 (5 bases each). Per the germline V gene, CDR1 is LGHNA and CDR2 is YSLEER. With 3 bases removed from V and 8 bases from J, the gap between germline ends came to 14 bases. The CDR3 contains 14 residues. The DNA for the CDR3 is TGCGCCAGCAGCCACTCAGCAGGGCGGGATGAGCAGTTCTTC. Its protein product is CASSHSAGRDEQFF.

The chain joins TRBV7-7 to TRBJ2-2, with 7 bases lining up with TRBD1. CDR1 and CDR2 (germline): SSHAT, FNYEAQ (reference sequence). The V gene end was trimmed by 0 bases and the J gene end by 1 base; junction bases not matched to a gene: 5. This CDR3 has 17 amino acids. CDR3 in DNA: TGTGCCAGCAGCTTAGCGGCCACAGGGGAGAACACCGGGGAGCTGTTTTTT. It codes for CASSLAATGENTGELFF.

The chain is built from TRBV6-1 and TRBJ1-5; D gene unclear. There are 15 residues in the CDR3. Looked up from germline, CDR1 is MNHNS and CDR2 is SASEGT. The V and J ends lost 2 bases and 1 base respectively, with 9 bases between them. The CDR3: CASSENPGSNQPQHF. CDR3 nucleotides: TGTGCCAGCAGTGAAAACCCGGGGAGCAATCAGCCCCAGCATTTT.

This chain links TRBV7-9 with TRBJ2-1; 10 positions agree with TRBD2. V shed 0 bases and J 16 bases; nucleotides not matched to a gene: 6. Germline V gives CDR1 SEHNR, CDR2 FQNEAQ (reference sequence). The CDR3 extends over 13 amino acids. CDR3 region: CASSLAGGTSAFF. CDR3 nucleotide sequence: TGTGCCAGCAGCTTAGCGGGGGGGACTAGCGCCTTCTTC.

The chain uses TRBV27 and TRBJ2-2, with D tentatively TRBD1 (6 bases). CDR1 is MNHEY and CDR2 is SMNVEV in the germline V gene (reference sequence). The CDR3 totals 14 residues. Trimming removed 6 bases at V and 1 base at J, with 9 bases between. CDR3 DNA sequence: TGTGCCAGCAGCAGGGGTATGAACACCGGGGAGCTGTTTTTT. Residues: CASSRGMNTGELFF.

The rearrangement joins TRBV27 to TRBJ1-3; TRBD1 is a possible D gene (5 bases). The CDR3 contains 15 residues. V shed 6 bases and J shed 8 bases, with 20 bases lying between them. CDR1 is MNHEY and CDR2 is SMNVEV in the germline V gene (reference sequence). The CDR3 coding sequence is TGTGCCAGCAGCCCTCTTCTTGGAGGGGCAGACACCATATATTTT. It is translated as CASSPLLGGADTIYF.

About this clone itself: Because the CDR3's place on the DNA is in doubt, the DNA is left out and the CDR3 is given as listed by TCRdb. The chain links TRBV9 to TRBJ1-2; the table's D call, TRBD1, was not checked against the DNA. Germline CDR1 and CDR2: SGDLS and YYNGEE. The CDR3 sequence runs 14 residues, both termini included. CDR3 amino acids: CASSVGAGARVDTF.

CDR3 coding DNA: TGCAGTGCTCTATCTACCGGGACCCAGTACTTC. Amino acid sequence: CSALSTGTQYF. V is TRBV20-1 and J is TRBJ2-5; no definite D call. CDR3 length: 11 amino acids. CDR1 and CDR2 (germline): DFQATT, SNEGSKA (reference sequence). Deletions cut 5 bases from V and 7 bases from J, with 11 bases between.

The chain carries TRBV11-2 and TRBJ1-2; no clear D. CDR1 and CDR2 from the germline V gene are SGHAT and FQNNGV. With 5 bases removed from V and 6 bases from J, the gap between germline ends came to 19 bases. The CDR3 covers 15 residues. The CDR3 sequence: CASSTTEGRVHGYTF. The CDR3 coding sequence is TGTGCCAGCAGCACCACTGAGGGCCGGGTCCATGGCTACACCTTC.

The chain employs TRBV4-3 and TRBJ2-7; perhaps TRBD1 as D (5 bases). Germline V gene sequence: CDR1 LGHNA, CDR2 YSLEER. This CDR3 contains 15 residues. Trimming took 0 bases from V and 4 from J, leaving 13 bases between them. In DNA form, the CDR3 reads TGCGCCAGCAGCCAAGACAGGGTAGTTCGATACGAGCAGTACTTC. Encoded protein: CASSQDRVVRYEQYF.

This clone was picked up one time. V usage is TRBV11-2 and J usage is TRBJ1-1; D not certain. Trimming pared 5 bases from V and 7 bases from J, leaving 5 bases between. Germline V lookup: CDR1 SGHAT, CDR2 FQNNGV. CDR3 length equals 10 residues. CDR3 sequence reads: CASSRIEAFF. In DNA form, the CDR3 reads TGTGCCAGCAGCCGCATTGAAGCTTTCTTT. Using reference TRBV11-2 and TRBJ1-1 for the parts outside the CDR3, the full variable domain is EAGVAQSPRYKIIEKRQSVAFWCNPISGHATLYWYQQILGQGPKLLIQFQNNGVVDDSQLPKDRFSAERLKGVDSTLKIQPAKLEDSAVYLCASSRIEAFFGQGTRLTVV.

V usage is TRBV28 and J usage is TRBJ2-1; D perhaps matches TRBD2 (5 bases). Germline lookup yields CDR1 MDHEN and CDR2 SYDVKM. Trimming stripped 4 bases from V and 6 bases from J, with 16 bases between. CDR3 length: 15 residues. The CDR3 nucleotides are TGTGCCAGCAGTTCCCGGGATGACGGGCCCAATGAGCAGTTCTTC. Amino acids: CASSSRDDGPNEQFF.

In its sample, this clone was seen many times. This chain uses TRBV9 with TRBJ2-1; 9 bases map to TRBD2. The CDR3 is made up of 15 amino acids. Per germline, CDR1 SGDLS and CDR2 YYNGEE. V lost 2 bases, J lost 3 bases, and 3 bases stayed unmatched. The CDR3 bases are TGTGCCAGCAGCGTTAGCGGGGGTATCTACAATGAGCAGTTCTTC. Translating it yields CASSVSGGIYNEQFF. Supplemented by reference TRBV9 and TRBJ2-1, the full variable domain reads DSGVTQTPKHLITATGQRVTLRCSPRSGDLSVYWYQQSLDQGLQFLIQYYNGEERAKGNILERFSAQQFPDLHSELNLSSLELGDSALYFCASSVSGGIYNEQFFGPGTRLTVL.

The rearrangement links TRBV9 to TRBJ2-6; tentatively, D is TRBD2 (5 bases). The CDR3 extends over 16 amino acids. The germline V gene encodes CDR1 SGDLS and CDR2 YYNGEE. V was clipped by 2 bases and J by 2 bases, with 11 bases between them. CDR3 amino acids: CASSVAGLAGANVLTF. The CDR3 DNA reads TGTGCCAGCAGCGTCGCCGGACTTGCTGGGGCCAACGTCCTGACTTTC. The full variable domain, in which reference TRBV9 and TRBJ2-6 provide the parts outside the CDR3, is DSGVTQTPKHLITATGQRVTLRCSPRSGDLSVYWYQQSLDQGLQFLIQYYNGEERAKGNILERFSAQQFPDLHSELNLSSLELGDSALYFCASSVAGLAGANVLTFGAGSRLTVL.

V and J are TRBV19 and TRBJ2-3; no definite D call. CDR3 length: 16 residues. CDR1 is LNHDA, CDR2 SQIVND, per germline (reference sequence). Trimming shortened V by 3 bases and J by 1 base, and 14 bases separated the two germline ends. CDR3 residues: CASSIEAATGTDTQYF. CDR3 coding DNA: TGTGCCAGTAGTATCGAAGCTGCCACGGGCACAGATACGCAGTATTTT.

V is TRBV27 and J is TRBJ1-5, with unresolved D. This CDR3 is built from 15 residues. In germline, CDR1 is MNHEY, CDR2 SMNVEV (reference sequence). With 6 bases removed from V and 1 base from J, the gap between germline ends came to 13 bases. CDR3 coding DNA: TGTGCCAGCAGCTGGACCGGGAAGAGCAATCAGCCCCAGCATTTT. It specifies CASSWTGKSNQPQHF.

The chain couples TRBV27 to TRBJ2-5; a possible D gene is TRBD2 (6 bases). Germline loops: CDR1 MNHEY, CDR2 SMNVEV (reference sequence). The CDR3 sequence is 15 residues long. Trimming removed 5 bases from V and 2 bases from J, with 15 bases in between. The CDR3 spells CASSDRLVGQETQYF. In DNA form, the CDR3 reads TGTGCCAGCAGTGACCGACTAGTGGGGCAAGAGACCCAGTACTTC.

This sequence joins TRBV19 and TRBJ2-7; D is perhaps TRBD2 (5 bases). V dropped 3 bases and J dropped 6 bases, with 12 bases sitting between them. CDR1 and CDR2 (germline): LNHDA, SQIVND (reference sequence). This CDR3 has 13 residues. The CDR3 DNA reads as TGTGCCAGTAGTATCGAATCGGGAAGCGAGCAGTACTTC. Its translation: CASSIESGSEQYF.

This clone was found a few times. The chain uses TRBV5-5 and TRBJ1-2; 7 bases align to TRBD1. Germline values: CDR1 SGHKS, CDR2 YYEKEE (reference sequence). V shed 2 bases, J shed 4 bases, and the junction held 17 bases outside the gene matches. The CDR3 extends over 18 amino acids. The CDR3 DNA follows: TGTGCCAGCAGCTTCTCACGCCTTGGGTGGGGGGACAGCTATGGCTACACCTTC. Translating gives CASSFSRLGWGDSYGYTF.

The rearrangement joins TRBV9 to TRBJ1-1, with D possibly being TRBD1 (5 bases). The ends were cut back, 7 bases at V and 4 bases at J, with 11 bases in the middle. The length of the CDR3 is 12 residues. The germline V gene encodes CDR1 SGDLS and CDR2 YYNGEE. CDR3 sequence: CASGGVGTEAFF. CDR3 bases: TGTGCCAGCGGGGGAGTGGGCACTGAAGCTTTCTTT.

V and J are TRBV6-5 and TRBJ2-2; 9 positions match TRBD1. Trimming removed 6 bases from V and 5 bases from J; junction bases left unmatched: 7. CDR1 MNHEY and CDR2 SVGAGI come from the germline V gene. The CDR3 totals 15 residues. CDR3 sequence reads: CASSSGTGRTGELFF. The CDR3 nucleotides are TGTGCCAGCAGCTCCGGGACAGGGCGGACCGGGGAGCTGTTTTTT.

By its share, this clone is medium-sized. V is TRBV25-1 and J is TRBJ1-2; no clear D gene. V lost 4 bases to trimming and J lost 4 bases, with 7 bases between them. The CDR3 has 12 amino acids. The germline gives CDR1 MGHDK, CDR2 SYGVNS. CDR3 nucleotides: TGTGCCAGCAGTGGTGGTGCCTATGGCTACACCTTC. The encoded protein is CASSGGAYGYTF.

This chain uses TRBV6-4 with TRBJ2-3, with TRBD2 matching over 12 bases. With 0 bases clipped from V and 6 bases from J, the junction kept 4 bases outside the gene matches. Germline assignment: CDR1 MRHNA and CDR2 SNTAGT. CDR3 size: 16 residues. In DNA, the CDR3 is TGTGCCAGCAGTGACTCGTCTAGCGGGGGGGCCGATACGCAGTATTTT. This translates into CASSDSSSGGADTQYF.

V is TRBV19 and J is TRBJ2-5, with D unresolved. This CDR3 is 13 amino acids long. The germline V gene encodes CDR1 LNHDA and CDR2 SQIVND (reference sequence). Trimming shortened V by 3 bases and J by 7 bases, and 12 bases separated the two germline ends. DNA of the CDR3: TGTGCCAGTAGTATGGGCGGACGGAGGACCCAGTACTTC. It is translated as CASSMGGRRTQYF.

J is TRBJ2-6 and V is TRBV7-2; D not resolved. The CDR3 contains 16 residues. Per germline, CDR1 SGHTA and CDR2 FQGNSA. V gave up 6 bases and J gave up 4 bases, with 16 bases separating them. CDR3 residues: CASSYIRVSGANVLTF. The DNA for the CDR3 is TGTGCCAGCAGTTATATCCGGGTATCAGGGGCCAACGTCCTGACTTTC.